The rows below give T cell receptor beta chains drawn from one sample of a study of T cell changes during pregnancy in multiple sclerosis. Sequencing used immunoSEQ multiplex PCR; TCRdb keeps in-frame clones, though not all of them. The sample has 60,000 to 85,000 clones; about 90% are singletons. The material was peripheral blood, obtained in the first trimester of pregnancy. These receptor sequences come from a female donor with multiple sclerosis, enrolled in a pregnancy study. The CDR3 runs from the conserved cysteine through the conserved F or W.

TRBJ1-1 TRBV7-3 CASSHNRRDRGWDTEAFF
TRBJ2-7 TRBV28 CASTPRQGANEQYF
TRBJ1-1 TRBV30 CAWRRHTEAFF
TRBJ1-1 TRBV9 CASSVGPTGAYTEAFF
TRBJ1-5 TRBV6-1 CASSETGGNQPQHF
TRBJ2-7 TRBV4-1 CASSQGGLGQGVYEQYF
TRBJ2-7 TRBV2 CASRGGESYEQYF
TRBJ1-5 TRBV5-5 CASSLEPGVHNQPQHF
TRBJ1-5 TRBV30 CAWSVPSGLGQPQHF
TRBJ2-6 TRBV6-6 CASSSSSGLSNVLTF
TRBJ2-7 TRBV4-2 CASSQVGYPIYEQYF
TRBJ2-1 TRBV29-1 CSVEDSGSSYNEQFF
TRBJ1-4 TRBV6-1 CASSEIMDRQNEKLFF
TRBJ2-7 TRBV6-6 CASSSRGQAEQYF
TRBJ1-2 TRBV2 CASSATRAGEGYTF
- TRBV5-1 CASSLSFPYEQYF
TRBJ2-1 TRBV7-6 CASSLRLGRNNEQFF
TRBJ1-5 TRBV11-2 CASSLTGKVNQPQHF
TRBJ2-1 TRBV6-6 CASRPKRTSGDNEQFF